This T cell receptor beta chain was retrieved from a study of PD-L1 blockade in urothelial cancer. Study-wide background: Each patient had 0 to 3 earlier chemotherapy regimens.

Time point here: pretreatment peripheral blood. Patients had locally advanced or metastatic urothelial carcinoma. Individual patients had between 1 and 8 samples, taken pretreatment and on-treatment. Study-wide results and limits: Stronger expansion of tumor-associated clones in blood at 3 weeks distinguished durable-benefit patients.

This clone was recorded at least ten times. Its matching antigen is unknown. The CDR3 totals 16 residues. The V and J ends lost 4 bases and 3 bases, in that order; junction bases with no gene match: 4. Germline V gene data show CDR1 as MNHNS and CDR2 as SASEGT. The protocol was immunoSEQ multiplex PCR, while the TCRdb copy is restricted to in-frame clones and leaves out a portion. The table has some 46,000 clones, 65% to 85% seen once. The sample was PBMCs, taken around atezolizumab (anti-PD-L1) treatment. V is TRBV6-1 and J is TRBJ1-5, with TRBD1 matching 12 bases. The sequence was collected from a man aged 55 to 70 with urothelial cancer. This chain's CDR3 is CASSGGTGGYNQPQHF. CDR3 DNA sequence: TGTGCCAGCAGTGGAGGGACAGGGGGCTACAATCAGCCCCAGCATTTT.